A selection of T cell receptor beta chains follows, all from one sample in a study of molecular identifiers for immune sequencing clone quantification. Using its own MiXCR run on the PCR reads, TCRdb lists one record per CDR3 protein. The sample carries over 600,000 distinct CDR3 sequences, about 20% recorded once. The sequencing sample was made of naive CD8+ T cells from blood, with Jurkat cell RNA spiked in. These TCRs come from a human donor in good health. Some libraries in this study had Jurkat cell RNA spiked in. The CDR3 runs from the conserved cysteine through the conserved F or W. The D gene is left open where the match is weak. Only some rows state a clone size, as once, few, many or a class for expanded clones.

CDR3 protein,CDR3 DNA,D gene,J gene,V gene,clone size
CASSLATRLAFYNEQFF,TGTGCCAGCAGCTTGGCCACCAGACTAGCTTTCTACAATGAGCAGTTCTTC,TRBD2,TRBJ2-1,TRBV5-6,NA
CASSPMAQGSYEQYF,TGTGCCAGCAGCCCAATGGCACAGGGCTCCTACGAGCAGTACTTC,NA,TRBJ2-7,TRBV7-6,many
CASSLGNQGRGFF,TGTGCCAGCAGTTTAGGGAATCAGGGTAGGGGTTTCTTT,NA,TRBJ1-1,TRBV12-3/TRBV12-4,many
CASSQWSSGSSYEQYF,TGTGCCAGCAGCCAATGGTCTAGCGGGAGCTCCTACGAGCAGTACTTC,TRBD2,TRBJ2-7,TRBV7-6,NA
CASSYGQGMVYEQYF,TGTGCCAGCAGTTACGGGCAGGGGATGGTTTACGAGCAGTACTTC,NA,TRBJ2-7,TRBV6-5,few
CASNMGGYSYEQYF,TGTGCCAGTAATATGGGGGGATACTCCTACGAGCAGTACTTC,NA,TRBJ2-7,TRBV19,NA
CSGTSGRSGSSGNEQFF,TGCAGCGGGACTAGCGGGCGATCTGGATCTTCCGGCAATGAGCAGTTCTTC,TRBD2,TRBJ2-1,TRBV29-1,NA
CSVKRGSEAFF,TGCAGCGTCAAGAGAGGTTCTGAAGCTTTCTTT,NA,TRBJ1-1,TRBV29-1,few
CASSQVDTAGYEQYF,TGCGCCAGCAGCCAAGTCGATACGGCGGGGTACGAGCAGTACTTC,NA,TRBJ2-7,TRBV4-1,many
CASSVGLAYQETQYF,TGTGCCAGCAGCGTGGGACTAGCGTACCAAGAGACCCAGTACTTC,TRBD2,TRBJ2-5,TRBV12-3/TRBV12-4,many
CASSSGTSGSYEQYF,TGTGCCAGCAGCTCCGGGACTAGCGGGAGCTACGAGCAGTACTTC,TRBD2,TRBJ2-7,TRBV7-9,many
CASGPGTGVGADVLTF,TGTGCCAGCGGTCCCGGGACAGGGGTCGGGGCCGACGTCCTGACTTTC,TRBD1,TRBJ2-6,TRBV6-1,NA
CASSAQGESTEAFF,TGTGCCAGCAGCGCACAGGGGGAGAGCACTGAAGCTTTCTTT,TRBD1,TRBJ1-1,TRBV5-4,many
CAGNPGSAYEQYF,TGTGCCGGCAATCCGGGTTCGGCCTACGAGCAGTACTTC,NA,TRBJ2-7,TRBV6-5,few
CASSPGTPGWNQPQHF,TGTGCCAGTAGTCCTGGGACACCGGGATGGAATCAGCCCCAGCATTTT,NA,TRBJ1-5,TRBV19,NA
CASSYAWGTGELFF,TGTGCCAGCAGTTACGCGTGGGGAACCGGGGAGCTGTTTTTT,NA,TRBJ2-2,TRBV27,NA
CASSLNEGLNTDTQYF,TGCGCCAGCAGCCTAAATGAGGGACTTAACACAGATACGCAGTATTTT,NA,TRBJ2-3,TRBV4-1,many
CASSYGNNSPLHF,TGTGCCAGCAGTTACGGGAATAATTCACCCCTCCACTTT,NA,TRBJ1-6,TRBV6-2/TRBV6-3,many
CASSLEMMGTNEKLFF,TGTGCCAGCAGCTTGGAAATGATGGGAACTAATGAAAAACTGTTTTTT,NA,TRBJ1-4,TRBV5-3,few
CASSPELADTQYF,TGTGCCAGCTCACCCGAACTAGCGGATACGCAGTATTTT,TRBD2,TRBJ2-3,TRBV18,many
CASSSLPHLDRPEAFF,TGTGCCAGCAGCTCCCTCCCCCACCTGGACCGGCCTGAAGCTTTCTTT,NA,TRBJ1-1,TRBV7-9,many
CASSGTGEGNEQFF,TGTGCCAGCAGTGGGACTGGCGAAGGGAATGAGCAGTTCTTC,NA,TRBJ2-1,TRBV27,NA
CATSSRVGNTIYF,TGTGCCACCAGCAGCAGGGTTGGAAACACCATATATTTT,NA,TRBJ1-3,TRBV15,many
CASSYSQRVGYEQYF,TGTGCCAGCAGTTACTCCCAGAGGGTCGGGTACGAGCAGTACTTC,NA,TRBJ2-7,TRBV6-2/TRBV6-3,many
CASSPTLAGANNEQFF,TGTGCCAGCAGTCCAACACTAGCGGGAGCGAACAATGAGCAGTTCTTC,TRBD2,TRBJ2-1,TRBV28,few
CSVEGLHPYGDIQYF,TGCAGCGTTGAGGGGCTACACCCCTATGGGGACATTCAGTACTTC,NA,TRBJ2-4,TRBV29-1,many
CASSLGTVELSGELFF,TGTGCTAGCAGTTTGGGGACCGTTGAACTATCCGGGGAGCTGTTTTTT,NA,TRBJ2-2,TRBV7-7,few
CASSQGNQPQYF,TGCGCCAGCAGCCAAGGAAATCAGCCCCAGTATTTT,NA,TRBJ2-3,TRBV4-1,NA
CASSPITLGPHEQFF,TGTGCCAGCAGTCCTATTACCCTGGGCCCCCATGAGCAGTTCTTC,NA,TRBJ2-1,TRBV27,NA
CASSHLQGSPLHF,TGTGCCAGCAGTCACCTACAGGGTTCACCCCTCCACTTT,NA,TRBJ1-6,TRBV27,NA
CASSEGPGGLSTDTQYF,TGCGCCAGCAGTGAGGGTCCAGGGGGCCTGAGCACAGATACGCAGTATTTT,TRBD1,TRBJ2-3,TRBV10-2,many
CASSPGPGQLYNEQFF,TGCGCCAGCAGCCCCGGACCGGGACAGCTCTACAATGAGCAGTTCTTC,TRBD1,TRBJ2-1,TRBV4-3,many
CAGSLAIGGDEQFF,TGTGCCGGCAGCTTAGCGATAGGCGGGGATGAGCAGTTCTTC,NA,TRBJ2-1,TRBV7-6,NA
CSAYLPGQGAYEQYF,TGCAGTGCCTACCTTCCGGGACAGGGGGCCTACGAGCAGTACTTC,TRBD1,TRBJ2-7,TRBV20-1,few
CASSWTVADTQYF,TGTGCCAGCAGTTGGACAGTGGCGGATACGCAGTATTTT,NA,TRBJ2-3,TRBV6-2/TRBV6-3,many
CASTGNTEAFF,TGTGCCAGCACGGGGAACACTGAAGCTTTCTTT,NA,TRBJ1-1,TRBV7-9,many
CASSEVGPYEQYF,TGTGCCAGCAGTGAAGTAGGGCCCTACGAGCAGTACTTC,NA,TRBJ2-7,TRBV6-1,many
CACGIGSYNEQFF,TGTGCCTGCGGGATAGGTTCCTACAATGAGCAGTTCTTC,NA,TRBJ2-1,TRBV30,NA
CASSQDRGGVSEKLFF,TGCGCCAGCAGCCAAGATCGGGGGGGTGTCAGTGAAAAACTGTTTTTT,NA,TRBJ1-4,TRBV4-1,few
CASSLLTANTGELFF,TGTGCCAGCAGTTTATTGACGGCGAACACCGGGGAGCTGTTTTTT,NA,TRBJ2-2,TRBV12-3/TRBV12-4,few
CASSFDSRQFF,TGTGCCAGCAGTTTCGACTCCCGGCAGTTCTTC,NA,TRBJ2-1,TRBV28,few
CATAGTANSPLHF,TGTGCCACCGCCGGGACAGCAAATTCACCCCTCCACTTT,TRBD1,TRBJ1-6,TRBV19,many
CASSHPYSTEAFF,TGTGCCAGCAGCCATCCCTATTCCACTGAAGCTTTCTTT,NA,TRBJ1-1,TRBV3-1,many
CASSTDCYNEQFF,TGTGCCAGCAGCACGGACTGTTACAATGAGCAGTTCTTC,NA,TRBJ2-1,TRBV11-3,NA
CAKPGQGAYGSGANVLAF,TGTGCCAAACCGGGACAGGGGGCTTATGGGTCTGGGGCCAACGTCCTGGCTTTC,TRBD1,TRBJ2-6,TRBV6-1,once
CASSSSLAGAVYEQYF,TGTGCCAGCAGCTCGAGTCTAGCGGGGGCCGTATACGAGCAGTACTTC,TRBD2,TRBJ2-7,TRBV7-9,many
CASSSEGLAGFNEQFF,TGTGCCAGCAGCTCGGAGGGACTAGCGGGATTTAATGAGCAGTTCTTC,TRBD2,TRBJ2-1,TRBV7-2,many
CSVGENTGHMNTEAFF,TGCAGCGTTGGAGAAAATACAGGGCATATGAACACTGAAGCTTTCTTT,NA,TRBJ1-1,TRBV29-1,many
CASSQASRGHEKLFF,TGCGCCAGCAGCCAAGCATCCAGGGGGCATGAAAAACTGTTTTTT,TRBD1,TRBJ1-4,TRBV4-3,few
CSVDPAGSSYNEQFF,TGCAGCGTGGACCCAGCGGGGAGCTCCTACAATGAGCAGTTCTTC,TRBD2,TRBJ2-1,TRBV29-1,few
CAISDSGAPQYF,TGTGCCATCAGTGATTCAGGAGCCCCGCAGTATTTT,NA,TRBJ2-3,TRBV10-3,many
CASSGGRQNTLYF,TGTGCCAGCAGTGGGGGGAGGCAAAACACCTTGTACTTT,NA,TRBJ2-4,TRBV2,NA
CASSVRVGSSYEQYF,TGTGCCAGCAGCGTTCGAGTCGGGAGCTCCTACGAGCAGTACTTC,NA,TRBJ2-7,TRBV9,NA